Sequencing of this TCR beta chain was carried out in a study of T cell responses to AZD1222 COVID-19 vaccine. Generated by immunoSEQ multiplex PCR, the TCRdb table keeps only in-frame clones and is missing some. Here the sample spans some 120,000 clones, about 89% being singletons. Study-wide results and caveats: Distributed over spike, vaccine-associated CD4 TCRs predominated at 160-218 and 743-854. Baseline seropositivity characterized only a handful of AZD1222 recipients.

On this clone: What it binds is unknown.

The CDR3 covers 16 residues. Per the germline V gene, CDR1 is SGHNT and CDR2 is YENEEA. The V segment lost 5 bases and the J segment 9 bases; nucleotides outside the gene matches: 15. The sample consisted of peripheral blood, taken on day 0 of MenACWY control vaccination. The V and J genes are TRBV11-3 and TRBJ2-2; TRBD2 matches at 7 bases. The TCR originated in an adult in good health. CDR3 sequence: CASSPGLGGYSRELFF. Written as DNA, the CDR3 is TGTGCCAGCAGCCCGGGACTGGGAGGGTATTCTAGGGAGCTGTTTTTT.